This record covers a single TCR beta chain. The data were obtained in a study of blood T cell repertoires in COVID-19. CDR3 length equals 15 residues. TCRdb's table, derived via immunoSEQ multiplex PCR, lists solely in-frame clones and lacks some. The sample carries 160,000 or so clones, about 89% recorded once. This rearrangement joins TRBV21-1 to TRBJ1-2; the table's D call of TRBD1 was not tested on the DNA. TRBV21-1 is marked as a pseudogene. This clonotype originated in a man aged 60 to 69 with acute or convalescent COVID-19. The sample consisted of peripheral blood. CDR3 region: CASRQPPTGTYGYTF. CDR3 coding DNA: TGTGCCAGCAGACAACCCCCGACAGGGACCTATGGCTACACCTTC.